This T cell receptor beta chain was sequenced in a study of T cell responses to AZD1222 COVID-19 vaccine. This clone was seen more than once but under ten times. Germline V gene data show CDR1 as LNHDA and CDR2 as SQIVND (reference sequence). The germline V and J ends were trimmed by 8 bases and 4 bases, with 9 bases remaining between them. This CDR3 has 12 amino acids. The data were produced by immunoSEQ multiplex PCR, yet TCRdb's version contains in-frame clones alone and is incomplete. The sample holds 70,000 to 95,000 clones, roughly 90% seen once. This sequence originates from an adult who received the AZD1222 COVID-19 vaccine. V is TRBV19 and J is TRBJ1-5; a weak D match, TRBD1 (6 bases). This material consisted of peripheral blood, taken 28 days after the second AZD1222 dose. The DNA for the CDR3 is TGTGCCAGTGAACAGGGAAATCAGCCCCAGCATTTT. Encoded protein: CASEQGNQPQHF.